The rows below give T cell receptor beta chains drawn from one sample of a study of T cell responses to AZD1222 COVID-19 vaccine. Assay: immunoSEQ multiplex PCR; the TCRdb copy retains only in-frame clones and omits some. The sample lists some 120,000 clones; 90% were seen once. Source: peripheral blood, taken on day 0 of MenACWY control vaccination. These TCRs come from an adult in good health. CDR3s include the opening cysteine and the closing phenylalanine or tryptophan. D genes are given only for firm matches. Expanded clones get a size class; other rows say once, few or many, or leave the size out.

j_gene,v_gene,d_gene,abundance,CDR3nt,CDR3aa
TRBJ1-6,TRBV5-8,-,-,TGTGCCAGCAGCCCCTGGTTCTCCTATAATTCACCCCTCCACTTT,CASSPWFSYNSPLHF
TRBJ1-2,TRBV7-2,-,once,TGTGCCAGCAGCTTGAGGACATCTCATTTTTTCTATGGCTACACCTTC,CASSLRTSHFFYGYTF
TRBJ1-2,TRBV4-1,-,-,TGCGCCAGCAGCTCCCCTGAAACAGGGAACTATGGCTACACCTTC,CASSSPETGNYGYTF
TRBJ2-1,TRBV18,TRBD2,-,TGTGCCAGCTCACCACAACTAGCGGGAGTTGATGAGCAGTTCTTC,CASSPQLAGVDEQFF
TRBJ2-3,TRBV7-8,-,-,TGTGCCAGCAGCTTTAGTAGTTACACAGATACGCAGTATTTT,CASSFSSYTDTQYF
TRBJ1-1,TRBV28,-,once,TGTGCCAGCAGTTTGGCAGGGGCGCCAGCTGAAGCTTTCTTT,CASSLAGAPAEAFF
TRBJ2-3,TRBV19,-,-,TGTGCCACCGCCTTCAGGGAAGATACGCAGTATTTT,CATAFREDTQYF
TRBJ2-2,TRBV4-2,TRBD1,-,TGTGCCAGCAGCCAAGAGGGGACAGGGTTTGACGGGGAGCTGTTTTTT,CASSQEGTGFDGELFF
TRBJ1-6,TRBV6-4,-,-,TGTGCCAGCAGTGACCGCGGAGTTGGACCCCTCCACTTT,CASSDRGVGPLHF
TRBJ2-3,TRBV6-6,-,-,TGTGCCAGCAGAGATCTTCGGGACATTATCACAGATACGCAGTATTTT,CASRDLRDIITDTQYF
TRBJ2-3,TRBV5-1,-,-,TGCGCCAGCACATGGGACACGGCTAGCGGCACAGATACGCAGTATTTT,CASTWDTASGTDTQYF
TRBJ2-7,TRBV7-2,-,once,TGTGCCAGCAGCCCTATCGGAGCTGCCTACGAGCAGTACTTC,CASSPIGAAYEQYF
TRBJ1-1,TRBV19,TRBD1,-,TGTGCCAGTAGTCCCCGACTGCCAGGGGGCTTTGGGATGAACACTGAAGCTTTCTTT,CASSPRLPGGFGMNTEAFF
TRBJ1-3,TRBV5-4,-,once,TGTGCCAGCAGCAGCCAACAGGGAGCCGGAAACACCATATATTTT,CASSSQQGAGNTIYF
TRBJ2-3,TRBV27,-,-,TGTGCCAGCAGTTATCAGGGCGGCACAGATACGCAGTATTTT,CASSYQGGTDTQYF
TRBJ2-1,TRBV3-1/TRBV3-2,-,-,TGTGCCAGCAGCCAAACTAGTTACAATGAGCAGTTCTTC,CASSQTSYNEQFF
TRBJ2-3,TRBV7-2,-,-,TGTGCCAGCAGCTCTTCCGGGACAAAAACAGATACGCAGTATTTT,CASSSSGTKTDTQYF
TRBJ2-3,TRBV5-4,-,-,TGTGCCAGCAGTTTATGGGGCACAGATACGCAGTATTTT,CASSLWGTDTQYF
TRBJ1-6,TRBV28,-,-,TGTGCCAGCAGCCTCCTCGGGCCTCCTAATTCACCCCTCCACTTT,CASSLLGPPNSPLHF
TRBJ2-1,TRBV4-2,TRBD2,once,TGTGCCAGCAGCCAAGAATCGGGGACTAGCGGGTACCATGGGCAGTTCTTC,CASSQESGTSGYHGQFF
TRBJ2-2,TRBV24-1,-,-,TGTGCCACCAGTTTCCGAGGGGAGGCCGGGGAGCTGTTTTTT,CATSFRGEAGELFF
TRBJ2-2,TRBV7-8,TRBD1,-,TGTGCCAGCAGCTTCGCTCACAGGGGGGACACCGGGGAGCTGTTTTTT,CASSFAHRGDTGELFF
TRBJ1-2,TRBV6-2/TRBV6-3,-,-,TGTGCCAGCAGCCAAGGAGCTTATGGCTACACCTTC,CASSQGAYGYTF
TRBJ1-6,TRBV15,-,-,TGTGCCACCAGTGGACCTACGCCTAATTCACCCCTCCACTTT,CATSGPTPNSPLHF
TRBJ1-6,TRBV30,TRBD1,-,TGTGCCTGGACCGGGACAGCCATTTCACCCCTCCACTTT,CAWTGTAISPLHF
TRBJ1-4,TRBV25-1,-,-,TGTGCCGCCAGCAAACAGTCGAATGAAAAACTGTTTTTT,CAASKQSNEKLFF
TRBJ1-4,TRBV5-4,-,-,TGTGCCAGCAGCCTGACAGGCCTTAATGAAAAACTGTTTTTT,CASSLTGLNEKLFF
TRBJ2-7,TRBV6-5,TRBD1,-,TGTGCCAGCAGTTACTCGGGACAGAGGTCCTACGAGCAGTACTTC,CASSYSGQRSYEQYF
TRBJ2-1,TRBV19,-,-,TGTGCCAGTAGTATGGCGGGATTGGGCTTCTACAATGAGCAGTTCTTC,CASSMAGLGFYNEQFF
TRBJ2-6,TRBV3-1/TRBV3-2,-,many,TGTGCCAGCAGCCAAGGGAGAAGGGCTGGGGCCAACGTCCTGACTTTC,CASSQGRRAGANVLTF
TRBJ2-5,TRBV5-4,-,-,TGTGCCAGCAGCTTGGCTGCAGGACTAACCAGGGGGGAGACCCAGTACTTC,CASSLAAGLTRGETQYF
TRBJ1-4,TRBV28,-,once,TGTGCCAGCAGCCCGAGAGAAAAACTGTTTTTT,CASSPREKLFF
TRBJ1-4,TRBV11-2,-,-,TGTGCCAGCAGCTTAACGGACAGTAATGAAAAACTGTTTTTT,CASSLTDSNEKLFF
TRBJ1-1,TRBV4-1,-,-,TGCGCCAGCAGCCAAGATGAAGGTGAAGCTTTCTTT,CASSQDEGEAFF
TRBJ2-1,TRBV5-1,-,-,TGCGCCAGCAGCTTGGCGTCTCTGAATGAGCAGTTCTTC,CASSLASLNEQFF
TRBJ2-3,TRBV7-9,-,-,TGTGCCAGCAGCTTAGATACGCAGTATTTT,CASSLDTQYF
TRBJ1-1,TRBV30,TRBD1,once,TGTGCCTGCAGGACACAGGGGCTGAACACTGAAGCTTTCTTT,CACRTQGLNTEAFF
TRBJ1-5,TRBV19,-,once,TGTGCCAGTAGTTGGGGCAGCAATCAGCCCCAGCATTTT,CASSWGSNQPQHF
TRBJ2-7,TRBV5-4,-,-,TGTGCCAGCAGCTTGGCGGGGGGCGGGACCTACGAGCAGTACTTC,CASSLAGGGTYEQYF
TRBJ1-1,TRBV6-5,-,-,TGTGCCAGCAGAACAGGTTACACTGAAGCTTTCTTT,CASRTGYTEAFF
TRBJ2-3,TRBV5-4,-,-,TGTGCCAGCAGCTTAGACAGTTTAGACAGGGATACGCAGTATTTT,CASSLDSLDRDTQYF
TRBJ2-2,TRBV7-2,-,-,TGTGCCAGCAGCCTGGGGGCCAACACCGGGGAGCTGTTTTTT,CASSLGANTGELFF
TRBJ1-1,TRBV2,-,-,TGTGCCAGCCGGGGGATGAACACTGAAGCTTTCTTT,CASRGMNTEAFF
TRBJ1-1,TRBV20-1,-,-,TGCAGTGCTAGTGGTCGAGGGGGAATTGAAGGATTGAACACTGAAGCTTTCTTT,CSASGRGGIEGLNTEAFF
TRBJ2-2,TRBV24-1,-,-,TGTGCCACCAGTGGTTTGGAGACCGGGGAGCTGTTTTTT,CATSGLETGELFF
TRBJ2-2,TRBV15,TRBD1,-,TGTGCCACCAGCACAGACAGGGGTATCGGGGAGCTGTTTTTT,CATSTDRGIGELFF
TRBJ2-3,TRBV14,TRBD2,-,TGTGCCAGCAGCGGTAGCGGGGTAACAGATACGCAGTATTTT,CASSGSGVTDTQYF
TRBJ2-5,TRBV6-5,-,few,TGTGCCAGCACCCAAGGGTATGGGGGCAAAGAGACCCAGTACTTC,CASTQGYGGKETQYF
TRBJ2-3,TRBV11-2,-,once,TGTGCCAGCAGCTTATTCTCCGGGGCGAGCACAGATACGCAGTATTTT,CASSLFSGASTDTQYF
TRBJ1-2,TRBV6-5,-,-,TGTGCCAGCAGTTACGCAAACGACGGTTATGGCTACACCTTC,CASSYANDGYGYTF
TRBJ2-7,TRBV7-9,-,-,TGTGCCAGCAGCTTAGTAGAACTAGCCTACGAGCAGTACTTC,CASSLVELAYEQYF
TRBJ2-1,TRBV7-2,-,-,TGTGCCAGCAGCTTAGACTGGTACAGCTCCTACAATGAGCAGTTCTTC,CASSLDWYSSYNEQFF
TRBJ2-1,TRBV24-1,TRBD2,-,TGTGCCACCAGTGATACGAGGACTAGCGGGAGTGGGCCCTACAATGAGCAGTTCTTC,CATSDTRTSGSGPYNEQFF
TRBJ2-3,TRBV4-2,-,-,TGTGCCAGCAGCCAAGGGATGGGGGGCAGCACAGATACGCAGTATTTT,CASSQGMGGSTDTQYF
TRBJ2-2,TRBV19,-,few,TGTGCCAGTAGTATAGCGGGGGCCTCCGGGGAGCTGTTTTTT,CASSIAGASGELFF